Reported below is one T cell receptor (beta chain). The data derive from a study of blood T cell repertoires in COVID-19. TCRdb's table, derived via immunoSEQ multiplex PCR, lists solely in-frame clones and lacks some. Of about 300,000 clones listed, 88% are singletons. This TCR was sampled from a young man with active or convalescent COVID-19. Sequencing was carried out using peripheral blood.

The CDR3 region is CASVLTLDQPQHF. Here the CDR3 DNA reads TGTGCTAGTGTCTTGACACTTGATCAGCCCCAGCATTTT. V and J are TRBV12-5 and TRBJ1-5; D unclear. V lost 7 bases, J lost 5 bases, and 12 bases lay in between. Germline lookup yields CDR1 LGHNT and CDR2 FRNRAP. CDR3 length: 13 residues.